There are a few counts of the clone carrying this TCR beta chain. The data originate from a study of cytomegalovirus exposure and HLA in healthy donors. Trimming removed 3 bases at V and 4 bases at J, with 13 bases between. In germline, CDR1 is SGHTA, CDR2 FQGNSA. This CDR3 has 14 amino acids. The assay was immunoSEQ multiplex PCR, and TCRdb's table has in-frame clones only and misses some. The repertoire holds around 260,000 clones, with 90% as singletons. V is TRBV7-2 and J is TRBJ2-7; D is undetermined. The source of this sequence is a woman in her twenties or thirties in good health and CMV-seronegative. Sequenced: PBMCs. The CDR3 loop is CASSFSQAGYEQYF. CDR3 sequence (DNA): TGTGCCAGCAGCTTTAGCCAGGCTGGGTACGAGCAGTACTTC.